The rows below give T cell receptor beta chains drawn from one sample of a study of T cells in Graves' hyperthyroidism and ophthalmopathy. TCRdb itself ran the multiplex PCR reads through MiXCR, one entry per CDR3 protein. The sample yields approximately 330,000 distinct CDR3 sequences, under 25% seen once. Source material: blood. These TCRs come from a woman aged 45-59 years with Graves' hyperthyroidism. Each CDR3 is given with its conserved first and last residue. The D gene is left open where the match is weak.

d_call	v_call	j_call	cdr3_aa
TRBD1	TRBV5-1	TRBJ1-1	CASSLSQGDTEAFF
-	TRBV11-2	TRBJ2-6	CASSPSPGVGANVLTF
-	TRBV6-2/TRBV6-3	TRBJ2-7	CASSRSGLNYEQYF
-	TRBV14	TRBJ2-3	CASSQTAGADTQYF
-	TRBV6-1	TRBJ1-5	CASSEAGVGSNQPQHF
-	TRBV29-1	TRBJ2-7	CSVVGAHRRRGLEQYF
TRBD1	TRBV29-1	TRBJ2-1	CSGGQGLKAEQFF
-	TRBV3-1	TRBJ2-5	CASHPRGGETQYF
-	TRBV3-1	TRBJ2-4	CASSQAPGSAKNIQYF
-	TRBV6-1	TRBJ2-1	CASSKGGRMYEQFF
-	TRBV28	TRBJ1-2	CASSLHLRRRETDYGYTF
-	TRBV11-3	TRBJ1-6	CASSLGGQYNSPLHF
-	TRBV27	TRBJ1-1	CASARGTEAFF
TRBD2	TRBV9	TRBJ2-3	CASSVGGSGADTQYF
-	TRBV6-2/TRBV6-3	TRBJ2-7	CASSRLGSPLKQYF
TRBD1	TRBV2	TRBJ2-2	CASSGQGRTGELFF
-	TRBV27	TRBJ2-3	CASSFQGRSTDTQYF
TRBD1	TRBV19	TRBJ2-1	CASSNRGVNEQFF
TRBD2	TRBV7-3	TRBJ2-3	CASSQAGAVDTQYF
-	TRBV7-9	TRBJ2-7	CASSSPRDRSHHEQYF
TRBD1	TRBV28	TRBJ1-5	CASSQGQGANQPQHF
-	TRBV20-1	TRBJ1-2	CSANSNYGYTF
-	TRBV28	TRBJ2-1	CASNFYGEQFF
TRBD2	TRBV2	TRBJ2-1	CASSDWNSGGSSYNEQFF
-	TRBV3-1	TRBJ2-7	CASSQGPYEQYF
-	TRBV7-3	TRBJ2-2	CASSLGARGAGELFF
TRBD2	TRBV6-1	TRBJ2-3	CASSAGSGSFTDTQYF
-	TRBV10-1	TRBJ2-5	CASSESIRSAAQYF
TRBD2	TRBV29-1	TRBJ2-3	CSVGGGTSGIEDTQYF
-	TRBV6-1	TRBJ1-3	CASSTTASGNTIYF
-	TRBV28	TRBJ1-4	CASSRGSGDNEKLFF
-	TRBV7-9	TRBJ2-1	CASSSWLGVSYNEQFF
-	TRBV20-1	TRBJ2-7	CSARKSGPATYEQYF
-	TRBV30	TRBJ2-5	CAWPPGTQYF
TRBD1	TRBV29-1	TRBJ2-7	CSVTGQGPPYEQYF
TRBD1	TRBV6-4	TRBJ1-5	CASSGGQDLQPQHF
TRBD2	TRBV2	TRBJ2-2	CASRGLAGVSGELFF